This T cell receptor (beta chain) originates from a study of T cells after yellow fever vaccination. Whole-study findings and limits: Post-booster samples contained most primary-vaccination clones (around 95% CD4, around 89% CD8). The secondary response peaked faster, at day 5 versus 15, but was weaker.

As regards this clonotype: Its cognate antigen is unknown.

Using its own MiXCR run on the 5' RACE reads, TCRdb lists one record per CDR3 protein. This table holds hundreds of thousands of distinct CDR3 sequences, about an eighth found once. CDR3 length equals 13 residues. Trimming removed 3 bases from V and 4 bases from J, with 9 bases in between. CDR1 is DFQATT and CDR2 is SNEGSKA in the germline V gene (reference sequence). The sequence was obtained from a man aged 18-30 years who received the YFV17D yellow fever vaccine. Source: CD4+ T cells sorted from PBMCs, taken 15 days after the yellow fever booster vaccination. V gene TRBV20-1 combines with J gene TRBJ1-4, with D possibly matching TRBD1 (5 bases). The CDR3 loop reads CSASEGVNEKLFF. For the CDR3, the DNA is TGCAGTGCTAGTGAAGGGGTTAATGAAAAACTGTTTTTT.